Sequencing of this T cell receptor (beta chain) was carried out in a study of blood T cell repertoires in COVID-19 (dated by TCRdb to about 2020). Notes on the research overall: Collaborator samples came from the United States, Italy and Spain and covered acute and convalescent phases of COVID-19. The prospective study material was composed of cDNA or gDNA derived from T cells, B-cell-depleted T cells, or PBMCs. The dataset comprised deeply sampled blood TCRbeta repertoires from subjects exposed to, actively infected with, or recovered from COVID-19. A freely available public database, intended as a resource for researchers studying the immune response to SARS-CoV-2, is where the repertoires were released. Samples were obtained from the ongoing ImmuneRACE study (first 160 participants) and from over a thousand subjects provided by 6 global collaborators. A de-identified subject ID, COVID-19 status, age in years and sex were almost always included in the sample metadata. Where available, HLA class I and class II types were taken from metadata supplied by the sample provider and were not determined by assay-based typing.

TCRbeta CDR3 regions were amplified from genomic DNA using the immunoSEQ Assay, a bias-controlled multiplex PCR. As for the original processing: The number of nucleated cells in each sample was estimated from the amplification of reference gene primers within the assay. To quantify the absolute abundance of each unique TCRbeta CDR3 rearrangement, sequence reads were collapsed and filtered. For each sample, productive Simpson clonality was calculated as the square root of Simpson's diversity index over productive rearrangements. Here the immuneACCESS table is served through TCRdb, limited to in-frame sequences with V and J called. Missing clones are a known gap in these copies; in checked studies unresolved V genes cover under half, and the rest lacks a known reason. That table furnishes V, J and clone size, whereas the DNA furnished D and trimming. A total of about 360,000 clones appear in this sample, approximately 86% of them only once. Around 2% of the sample belongs to the ten largest clones.

As regards this clone: It has no known antigen specificity. No base-level quality is on record; no much larger clone is a single base apart.

The germline V gene yields KGHDR for CDR1 and SFDVKD for CDR2. The CDR3 runs 14 amino acids, cysteine and phenylalanine included. The only DNA kept is the CDR3, 42 bases in frame from the first base. The germline ends are 15 bases apart after V is trimmed by 5 bases and J by 6 bases. Study-wide conclusions, independent of this receptor: The amount of clinical and demographic metadata varied by source and participant and was provided uncurated.

Participants in the prospective study were enrolled through a virtual design, were aged about 18 to 100 years, and lived in some 24 United States geographic areas. In the prospective study, participants were assigned to cohorts based on the clinical history participants reported in a screening survey and a study questionnaire. Each participant in the prospective study had whole blood, serum and a nasopharyngeal or oropharyngeal swab collected by mobile phlebotomists. Prospective study participants could optionally give additional blood draws and questionnaires over an approximately 2-month period. Blood samples from the prospective study were shipped frozen or at room temperature prior to DNA extraction.

This clonotype was obtained from a woman in her thirties or forties with acute COVID-19. The sequence joins TRBV24-1 to TRBJ1-2, with TRBD1 tentatively as D gene (6 bases match). The sample consisted of PBMCs or T cells enriched from blood (not recorded which). CDR3 protein: CATSGLGGSNGYTF. The sequenced DNA: TGTGCCACCAGTGGTCTAGGGGGTAGTAATGGCTACACCTTC.